A single sample gave rise to the 5 T cell receptor beta chains below, sequenced in a study of persistence of HIV-infected CD4 T cells. Their target antigens are unknown. Sequencing used immunoSEQ version 4 in survey mode. The data were produced by immunoSEQ multiplex PCR, yet TCRdb's version contains in-frame clones alone and is incomplete. This table has under 35,000 clones, 70% appearing once. Overlapping HIV-1 Gag 15-mer peptides at 0.8 to 1 ug per peptide per mL were used. Responding CD4+ T cells were sorted by upregulation of both CD40 ligand and CD69. The specimen comprised CD4+ T cells sorted from PBMCs after roughly 20-hour stimulation, sampled from a patient who received antiretroviral therapy. Receptors were obtained from an adult man with HIV who was CMV-seropositive.

Comment on this clone: Other DNA sequences in the sample encode the same CDR3. The chain couples TRBV12-3 or TRBV12-4 to TRBJ2-5; no firm D call. V was shortened by 1 base and J by 4 bases, with 1 base between the two germline ends. This CDR3 has 11 amino acids. CDR3 DNA: TGTGCCAGCAGTTTAGGAGAGACCCAGTACTTC. Translating it yields CASSLGETQYF.

This clone was counted only a few times. The genes are TRBV7-8 and TRBJ2-1; TRBD2 matches 10 bases. There are 17 residues in the CDR3. Germline CDR1 and CDR2: SGHVS and FQNEAQ. The V segment lost 4 bases and the J segment 3 bases; nucleotides outside the gene matches: 9. CDR3 protein: CASSWASGGSFYNEQFF. CDR3 bases: TGTGCCAGCAGCTGGGCTAGCGGGGGCTCCTTCTACAATGAGCAGTTCTTC.

This clone was observed a single time. V usage is TRBV7-6 and J usage is TRBJ1-5, with 7 bases lining up with TRBD1. Trimming at V came to 5 bases and at J to 3 bases, leaving 7 bases not matched to a gene. There are 15 residues in the CDR3. Per the germline V gene, CDR1 is SGHVS and CDR2 is FNYEAQ. The CDR3 spells CASSQLTGVNQPQHF. DNA of the CDR3: TGTGCCAGCAGCCAACTTACAGGGGTCAATCAGCCCCAGCATTTT.

V gene TRBV15 combines with J gene TRBJ1-4; D call uncertain. The CDR3 has 15 residues. Germline V gene sequence: CDR1 LNHNV, CDR2 YYDKDF (reference sequence). Trimming removed 0 bases at V and 3 bases at J, with 8 bases between. The CDR3 DNA reads TGTGCCACCAGCAGAGATAGCGGTTCTAATGAAAAACTGTTTTTT. Protein: CATSRDSGSNEKLFF. Drawing the rest from reference TRBV15 and TRBJ1-4, the complete variable domain is DAMVIQNPRYQVTQFGKPVTLSCSQTLNHNVMYWYQQKSSQAPKLLFHYYDKDFNNEADTPDNFQSRRPNTSFCFLDIRSPGLGDTAMYLCATSRDSGSNEKLFFGSGTQLSVL.

The V call is TRBV11-2, the J call TRBJ1-3; D perhaps matches TRBD1 (5 bases). Germline V gives CDR1 SGHAT, CDR2 FQNNGV. The CDR3 runs to 15 residues. Trimming cost V 4 bases and J 5 bases, with 15 bases left between them. The CDR3 region is CASSSPGITRNTIYF. The CDR3 coding sequence is TGTGCCAGCAGCTCCCCAGGGATTACAAGAAACACCATATATTTT.